Many counts were recorded for the clone carrying this T cell receptor beta chain. The junction had 12 bases not matched to a gene; V was cut back by 6 bases and J by 10 bases. The germline V gene has CDR1 SGHTA and CDR2 FQGNSA. The CDR3 extends over 14 amino acids. This record comes from a study of liver allograft versus peripheral blood T cells. Study at large: What was compared were the T cell receptor repertoires in transplanted livers and those in the peripheral blood of recipients.

One entry per CDR3 protein, called by TCRdb with MiXCR from the reads. Altogether around 6,600 distinct CDR3 sequences are present, roughly 17% being singletons, with the ten largest covering 7.9%. The receptor was isolated from a human patient who had a liver transplant. The graft donor may account for some of the T cells. The J gene is TRBJ1-1, the V gene TRBV7-2; 9 nucleotides match TRBD1. For the CDR3, the DNA is TGTGCCAGCAGTCAACAGGGGGCCATAGGGGGAGCTTTCTTT. Protein: CASSQQGAIGGAFF.